What follows is one TCR beta chain and its context. This record belongs to a study of T cells in localized non-small cell lung cancer. Here immunoSEQ multiplex PCR was the method, and the copy in TCRdb shows in-frame clones only, minus some. The sample records over 25,000 clones, about 90% being singletons. The V and J ends lost 5 bases and 7 bases respectively, with 11 bases between them. Germline V lookup: CDR1 SGHNT, CDR2 YENEEA. This CDR3 is built from 12 residues. Sequencing used peripheral blood, obtained before any cancer treatment. The sequence was collected from a female donor at least 60 years old with stage I lung adenocarcinoma. The rearrangement uses TRBV11-3 and TRBJ1-1; D is uncertain. The CDR3 sequence is CASSPGVGEAFF. The CDR3 DNA reads TGTGCCAGCAGCCCCGGGGTGGGTGAAGCTTTCTTT.